The 28 T cell receptor beta chains presented below share a single source sample, sequenced in a study of type 1 regulatory T cells. TCRdb redid the calling of the reads with MiXCR, one entry per CDR3 protein. This sample has about 74,000 distinct CDR3 sequences; around 63% occur once, and the top ten carry 7.6%. Their cognate antigens are unknown. The sequencing input was cultured T cells, either the whole culture or a sorted T cell fraction (not recorded which). Subset indicated: Tr1-enriched cell product generated in vitro against host alloantigens. The origin of the receptors is a human donor in good health.

The gene calls are TRBV3-1 and TRBJ2-7; D is possibly TRBD1 (6 bases). CDR3 length equals 14 residues. The germline V gene encodes CDR1 LGHDT and CDR2 YNNKEL (reference sequence). The V and J ends lost 6 bases and 2 bases respectively, with 14 bases between them. CDR3 residues: CASSPDRLTYEQYF. As DNA, the CDR3 is TGTGCCAGCAGTCCCGACAGGCTAACCTACGAGCAGTACTTC.

The V gene is TRBV11-1, the J gene TRBJ2-3; TRBD2 aligns across 10 bases. The CDR3 contains 15 residues. V lost 5 bases to trimming and J lost 4 bases; unmatched junction nucleotides: 6. Germline V gene lookup returns CDR1 SGHAT and CDR2 FQDESV (reference sequence). CDR3: CASSPVGTSADTQYF. CDR3 in DNA: TGTGCCAGCAGCCCGGTGGGGACTAGCGCAGATACGCAGTATTTT. Together with reference TRBV11-1 and TRBJ2-3, the CDR3 gives the full variable domain: EAEVAQSPRYKITEKSQAVAFWCDPISGHATLYWYRQILGQGPELLVQFQDESVVDDSQLPKDRFSAERLKGVDSTLKIQPAELGDSAMYLCASSPVGTSADTQYFGPGTRLTVL.

This rearrangement joins TRBV19 to TRBJ1-2; 7 positions agree with TRBD1. The CDR3 loop spans 14 amino acids. Trimming removed 6 bases from V and 4 bases from J; junction bases left unmatched: 8. Germline V gene lookup returns CDR1 LNHDA and CDR2 SQIVND (reference sequence). The CDR3 bases are TGTGCCAGTAGCCATGACAGGGACCGCTATGGCTACACCTTC. This encodes CASSHDRDRYGYTF.

The chain is built from TRBV20-1 and TRBJ1-6; no definite D call. CDR1 is DFQATT and CDR2 is SNEGSKA in the germline V gene (reference sequence). V shed 0 bases and J shed 6 bases, with 15 bases lying between them. The CDR3 is 16 residues long. In nucleotides, the CDR3 is TGCAGTGCTAGAGACGGCAATCTGGGCAGTAATTCACCCCTCCACTTT. It encodes CSARDGNLGSNSPLHF.

V is TRBV6-2 or TRBV6-3 and J is TRBJ2-3; 7 nucleotides match TRBD2. Germline values: CDR1 MNHEY, CDR2 SVGEGT. With V trimmed by 6 bases and J by 2 bases, 5 bases remained unmatched. CDR3 length: 14 residues. The chain's CDR3 is CASRRLAVTDTQYF. The DNA for the CDR3 is TGTGCCAGCAGGCGCCTAGCGGTCACAGATACGCAGTATTTT.

The chain is built from TRBV2 and TRBJ2-3; D gene ambiguous. The germline V and J ends were trimmed by 0 bases and 5 bases, with 9 bases remaining between them. Germline CDR1 SNHLY, CDR2 FYNNEI. CDR3 length: 14 amino acids. The CDR3 sequence: CASSEARVGDTQYF. CDR3 sequence (DNA): TGTGCCAGCAGTGAAGCGCGTGTCGGAGATACGCAGTATTTT.

Here the CDR3 reads CASRVGGTPEAFF. The CDR3 DNA reads TGCGCCAGCAGGGTAGGGGGGACCCCTGAAGCTTTCTTT. The chain is built from TRBV5-1 and TRBJ1-1; D is possibly TRBD1 (6 bases). Germline V gene lookup returns CDR1 SGHRS and CDR2 YFSETQ. Deletions cut 5 bases from V and 6 bases from J, with 14 bases between. This CDR3 is built from 13 residues.

The rearrangement uses TRBV20-1 and TRBJ1-2; unclear D gene. The CDR3 loop spans 16 amino acids. V lost 2 bases and J lost 0, with 16 bases in between. Germline V lookup: CDR1 DFQATT, CDR2 SNEGSKA (reference sequence). The chain's CDR3 is CSARRQSVFSNYGYTF. The CDR3 DNA is TGCAGTGCTAGACGCCAATCGGTATTTTCTAACTATGGCTACACCTTC.

The chain joins TRBV3-1 to TRBJ1-1; no firm D call. There are 14 residues in the CDR3. V gave up 0 bases and J gave up 6 bases, with 11 bases separating them. Per the germline V gene, CDR1 is LGHDT and CDR2 is YNNKEL (reference sequence). Here the CDR3 DNA reads TGTGCCAGCAGCCAAGACACGACCGGGGCTGAAGCTTTCTTT. This encodes CASSQDTTGAEAFF.

V usage is TRBV7-2 and J usage is TRBJ1-5, with D possibly being TRBD1 (6 bases). V lost 5 bases and J 5 bases, leaving 13 bases between the germline ends. CDR1 is SGHTA, CDR2 FQGNSA, per germline. The CDR3 consists of 14 residues. The CDR3 sequence: CASSRDISDQPQHF. CDR3 DNA: TGTGCCAGCAGCAGGGACATCTCAGATCAGCCCCAGCATTTT.

This clonotype was picked up one time. This chain links TRBV4-2 with TRBJ2-4, with D hard to call. Germline loops: CDR1 LGHNA, CDR2 YNFKEQ. V gave up 5 bases and J gave up 0 bases, with 20 bases separating them. The CDR3 contains 18 residues. The CDR3 DNA follows: TGTGCCAGCAGCACTCTGGTAGCCGATGTTCTAGCCAAAAACATTCAGTACTTC. As protein: CASSTLVADVLAKNIQYF.

The CDR3 spells CASSPRTGGETQYF. Written as DNA, the CDR3 is TGTGCCAGCAGTCCCCGGACAGGGGGGGAGACCCAGTACTTC. The chain uses TRBV12-3 or TRBV12-4 and TRBJ2-5, with TRBD1 matching 10 bases. The V and J ends lost 5 bases and 5 bases, in that order; junction bases with no gene match: 5. There are 14 residues in the CDR3.

This clonotype has just a few counts. The gene calls are TRBV20-1 and TRBJ2-3; 7 nucleotides agree with TRBD2. V dropped 3 bases and J dropped 2; count of bases not matched to a gene: 5. The CDR3 consists of 14 residues. Germline V gives CDR1 DFQATT, CDR2 SNEGSKA (reference sequence). CDR3 DNA: TGCAGTGCTAGTAGGGAGGGAACCACAGATACGCAGTATTTT. Translation gives CSASREGTTDTQYF.

In this sample, this clonotype turned up a few times. V usage is TRBV10-3 and J usage is TRBJ1-1, with D tentatively TRBD1 (5 bases). The CDR3 consists of 14 residues. Between the trimmed V and J ends, which lost 6 bases and 5 bases, there was a span of 16 bases. Per germline, CDR1 ENHRY and CDR2 SYGVKD. The CDR3 protein is CAISETGPWTEAFF. The CDR3 DNA sequence: TGTGCCATCAGCGAGACGGGGCCGTGGACTGAAGCTTTCTTT.

The rearrangement joins TRBV7-2 to TRBJ2-2; no definite D call. V lost 8 bases, J lost 4 bases, and 11 bases lay in between. The CDR3 covers 13 residues. Germline V gives CDR1 SGHTA, CDR2 FQGNSA. CDR3 sequence (DNA): TGTGCCAGCCGAGACCAACCCACCGGGGAGCTGTTTTTT. This sequence encodes CASRDQPTGELFF.

This clonotype was seen only a few times. This chain connects TRBV24-1 to TRBJ2-1, with D perhaps TRBD2 (5 bases). V was clipped by 2 bases and J by 2 bases, with 18 bases between them. The CDR3 length is 18 residues. Germline-derived CDR1 and CDR2 are KGHDR and SFDVKD. CDR3 in DNA: TGTGCCACCAGTGATTCCAACCCCGGGGAGAGGGCCTACAATGAGCAGTTCTTC. It translates to CATSDSNPGERAYNEQFF.

This clonotype was counted between two and nine times. Here the CDR3 reads CASSIGLAEVTDTQYF. In nucleotides, the CDR3 is TGTGCCAGTAGTATCGGCCTAGCGGAAGTCACAGATACGCAGTATTTT. The chain employs TRBV19 and TRBJ2-3; 7 bases are shared with TRBD2. Germline values: CDR1 LNHDA, CDR2 SQIVND (reference sequence). The V and J ends lost 3 bases and 2 bases, in that order; junction bases with no gene match: 8. The CDR3 length is 16 residues.

The chain links TRBV7-9 to TRBJ2-7, with TRBD1 matching over 7 bases. The CDR3 consists of 14 residues. Trimming at V came to 3 bases and at J to 4 bases, leaving 6 bases not matched to a gene. Germline assignment: CDR1 SEHNR and CDR2 FQNEAQ (reference sequence). CDR3 sequence (DNA): TGTGCCAGCAGCTTTCCGGGACAGCAGTACGAGCAGTACTTC. Translated: CASSFPGQQYEQYF.

This clonotype is medium-sized in the sample. The rearrangement uses TRBV20-1 and TRBJ2-7; D gene unclear. Germline V gene data show CDR1 as DFQATT and CDR2 as SNEGSKA (reference sequence). The germline V and J ends were trimmed by 0 bases and 3 bases, with 12 bases remaining between them. The CDR3 covers 14 residues. The CDR3 loop is CSARDVQHDYEQYF. The CDR3, as DNA: TGCAGTGCTAGAGATGTGCAGCACGACTACGAGCAGTACTTC.

The chain has TRBV9 and TRBJ2-1, with D unresolved. Between the trimmed V and J ends, which lost 0 bases and 9 bases, there was a span of 10 bases. The CDR3 loop spans 13 amino acids. The germline CDR1 and CDR2 sequences are SGDLS and YYNGEE. The chain's CDR3 is CASSVDGVREQFF. The CDR3 nucleotides are TGTGCCAGCAGCGTAGATGGAGTTCGTGAGCAGTTCTTC.

This chain joins TRBV12-3 or TRBV12-4 and TRBJ2-1; D remains unclear. The CDR3 sequence is 11 residues long. V lost 5 bases and J 6 bases, leaving 5 bases between the germline ends. CDR3 bases: TGTGCCAGCAGTGGCCTCAATGAGCAGTTCTTC. It translates to CASSGLNEQFF.

V and J are TRBV4-3 and TRBJ2-7; D not resolved. The CDR3 runs 11 residues. The V gene lost 3 bases and the J gene lost 3 bases, with 3 bases spanning the gap. CDR1 and CDR2 from the germline V gene are LGHNA and YSLEER. The CDR3 DNA follows: TGCGCCAGCAGCCATGGCTACGAGCAGTACTTC. It translates to CASSHGYEQYF.

The chain employs TRBV20-1 and TRBJ2-5, with TRBD1 as a possible D gene (6 bases). CDR3 size: 15 residues. Germline-derived CDR1 and CDR2 are DFQATT and SNEGSKA (reference sequence). V was shortened by 4 bases and J by 5 bases, with 20 bases between the two germline ends. The DNA for the CDR3 is TGCAGTGCTACCATCTCGACAGGCGCTCGGGAGACCCAGTACTTC. As protein: CSATISTGARETQYF.

The CDR3 protein is CASSSRSDTEAFF. The DNA of the CDR3 is TGTGCCAGCAGCTCAAGGAGCGACACTGAAGCTTTCTTT. The V and J genes are TRBV11-3 and TRBJ1-1; D unclear. With 4 bases removed from V and 3 bases from J, the gap between germline ends came to 9 bases. The CDR3 sequence is 13 residues long. CDR1 is SGHNT, CDR2 YENEEA, per germline.

This clonotype was detected a few times. The genes are TRBV29-1 and TRBJ1-2; 10 bases are shared with TRBD1. In germline, CDR1 is SQVTM, CDR2 ANQGSEA. This CDR3 comprises 12 residues. The junction had 6 bases not matched to a gene; V was cut back by 7 bases and J by 7 bases. As DNA, the CDR3 is TGCAGCGGAACGACAGGGGGCGGTGGCTACACCTTC. It yields the protein CSGTTGGGGYTF.

This clonotype was detected once. The chain is built from TRBV7-9 and TRBJ2-6, with TRBD1 as a possible D gene (7 bases). V lost 4 bases, J lost 3 bases, and 28 bases lay in between. In germline, CDR1 is SEHNR, CDR2 FQNEAQ (reference sequence). The CDR3 is 21 amino acids. The CDR3 region has the DNA TGTGCCAGCAGCTCCGACAGGGTTGTTGCGGGGAGCTTGGTTGGGGCCAACGTCCTGACTTTC. Its protein product is CASSSDRVVAGSLVGANVLTF.

This chain joins TRBV15 and TRBJ2-5, with D perhaps matching TRBD2 (6 bases). The CDR3 loop spans 16 amino acids. Germline lookup yields CDR1 LNHNV and CDR2 YYDKDF (reference sequence). V was pared by 0 bases and J by 5 bases, with 16 bases between. CDR3 in DNA: TGTGCCACCAGCAGAGATCAGCAACGGGGGTGGGAGACCCAGTACTTC. This sequence encodes CATSRDQQRGWETQYF.

The chain recombines TRBV20-1 with TRBJ2-1, with 9 bases aligning to TRBD2. With V trimmed by 6 bases and J by 5 bases, 14 bases remained unmatched. Germline V gene data show CDR1 as DFQATT and CDR2 as SNEGSKA (reference sequence). The CDR3 extends over 16 amino acids. As DNA, the CDR3 is TGCAGTGCGCCCGACGGACTAGCGTCGGGGGACAATGAGCAGTTCTTC. As protein: CSAPDGLASGDNEQFF.